Listed here are 14 T cell receptor beta chains from one sample, sequenced in a study of blood T cell repertoires in COVID-19. Profiling relied on immunoSEQ multiplex PCR, and the TCRdb table lists in-frame clones only, not all of them. Among 350,000 or so clones listed, approximately 91% were seen once. Sequencing input: PBMCs or T cells enriched from blood (not recorded which). The origin of the receptors is a woman aged 30 to 39 who had been exposed to COVID-19.

This clone was picked up one time. The V and J genes are TRBV7-6 and TRBJ2-1; TRBD2 agrees at 12 bases. Germline V gene sequence: CDR1 SGHVS, CDR2 FNYEAQ. The V and J ends lost 9 bases and 5 bases, in that order; junction bases with no gene match: 2. CDR3 length: 13 residues. The DNA of the CDR3 is TGTGCCAGTCGACTAGCGGGGGACAATGAGCAGTTCTTC. It is translated as CASRLAGDNEQFF.

Worth noting for this clone: Its ends do not fully match the called genes, so a read error is possible. The DNA of the CDR3 is TGCGCCAGCAACTTGGCCCAGGGGGTCCCCTATGGCTACACCTTC. Amino acid sequence: CASNLAQGVPYGYTF. J is TRBJ1-2 and V is TRBV5-1; 7 nucleotides agree with TRBD1. The CDR3 has 15 amino acids. Germline lookup yields CDR1 SGHRS and CDR2 YFSETQ.

This clone appeared a single time. V and J are TRBV12-3 or TRBV12-4 and TRBJ2-4; unclear D gene. V lost 5 bases, J lost 6 bases, and 5 bases lay in between. This CDR3 spans 11 amino acids. This CDR3 reads CASSPINIQYF. The CDR3 DNA reads TGTGCCAGCAGTCCAATAAACATTCAGTACTTC.

This clone has a handful of counts. The chain is built from TRBV28 and TRBJ1-5; 8 bases fit TRBD1. The V segment lost 5 bases and the J segment 6 bases; nucleotides outside the gene matches: 9. This CDR3 has 15 residues. CDR1 MDHEN and CDR2 SYDVKM come from the germline V gene. The CDR3 is CASSPVQGARQPQHF. The CDR3 DNA sequence: TGTGCCAGCAGTCCAGTCCAGGGGGCGCGTCAGCCCCAGCATTTT.

The genes are TRBV4-1 and TRBJ1-1; D is undetermined. The CDR3 runs to 13 residues. V shed 0 bases and J shed 7 bases, with 9 bases lying between them. Germline V lookup: CDR1 MGHRA, CDR2 YSYEKL. DNA for the CDR3: TGCGCCAGCAGCCAAGATTATCGGGGTGAAGCTTTCTTT. This gives the protein CASSQDYRGEAFF.

The rearrangement uses TRBV28 and TRBJ2-3; 7 bases are a match to TRBD1. Germline CDR1 MDHEN, CDR2 SYDVKM. This CDR3 is built from 16 residues. J lost 2 bases, V lost 4 bases, and 9 bases had no gene match. The CDR3 DNA is TGTGCCAGCAGTTCCCCCGGGACAGCTTTCACAGATACGCAGTATTTT. It encodes CASSSPGTAFTDTQYF.

The rearrangement joins TRBV11-2 to TRBJ2-7; D unresolved. Germline V gene lookup returns CDR1 SGHAT and CDR2 FQNNGV. V lost 5 bases, J lost 4 bases, and 18 bases lay in between. This CDR3 comprises 15 residues. CDR3: CASSHALGGLYEQYF. CDR3 in DNA: TGTGCCAGCAGCCATGCCCTTGGCGGCCTATACGAGCAGTACTTC. The full variable domain, in which reference TRBV11-2 and TRBJ2-7 provide the parts outside the CDR3, is EAGVAQSPRYKIIEKRQSVAFWCNPISGHATLYWYQQILGQGPKLLIQFQNNGVVDDSQLPKDRFSAERLKGVDSTLKIQPAKLEDSAVYLCASSHALGGLYEQYFGPGTRLTVT.

This chain uses TRBV7-9 with TRBJ2-3; TRBD2 is a possible D gene (6 bases). CDR3 size: 14 residues. Trimming shortened V by 4 bases and J by 4 bases, and 12 bases separated the two germline ends. CDR1 and CDR2 from the germline V gene are SEHNR and FQNEAQ (reference sequence). CDR3 amino acids: CASSSPGEPDTQYF. CDR3 DNA sequence: TGTGCCAGCAGCTCCCCGGGGGAGCCAGATACGCAGTATTTT.

The V gene is TRBV11-2, the J gene TRBJ2-1; 10 bases fit TRBD2. Germline values: CDR1 SGHAT, CDR2 FQNNGV. The junction had 11 bases not matched to a gene; V was cut back by 4 bases and J by 8 bases. The CDR3 runs 16 residues. The DNA for the CDR3 is TGTGCCAGCAGCTCAGAACTACTAGCGGGATGGTATGAGCAGTTCTTC. Amino acid sequence: CASSSELLAGWYEQFF.

V usage is TRBV29-1 and J usage is TRBJ2-1, with a tentative D call TRBD1 (6 bases). Trimming removed 7 bases at V and 2 bases at J, with 12 bases between. CDR3 length: 13 amino acids. CDR1 SQVTM and CDR2 ANQGSEA come from the germline V gene. In DNA form, the CDR3 reads TGCAGCGCTACCCGGGACACCTACAATGAGCAGTTCTTC. As protein: CSATRDTYNEQFF.

CDR3 protein: CASSSQGAWDTQYF. CDR3 in DNA: TGTGCCAGCAGCTCCCAGGGTGCGTGGGATACGCAGTATTTT. The rearrangement links TRBV7-3 to TRBJ2-3, with D perhaps TRBD1 (5 bases). The CDR3 sequence is 14 residues long. Trimming pared 4 bases from V and 6 bases from J, leaving 14 bases between. Germline V gene lookup returns CDR1 SGHTA and CDR2 FQGTGA.

The V call is TRBV9, the J call TRBJ1-1; TRBD1 aligns across 9 bases. CDR3 length: 17 amino acids. The junction had 6 bases not matched to a gene; V was cut back by 0 bases and J by 0 bases. Germline values: CDR1 SGDLS, CDR2 YYNGEE. This chain's CDR3 is CASSVGWTGDMNTEAFF. CDR3 in DNA: TGTGCCAGCAGCGTAGGGTGGACAGGGGACATGAACACTGAAGCTTTCTTT.

This chain connects TRBV2 to TRBJ1-4; D not resolved. Trimming took off 5 bases at V and 8 bases at J, with 15 bases between the two ends. The CDR3 length is 14 residues. Germline CDR1 SNHLY, CDR2 FYNNEI. DNA of the CDR3: TGTGCCAGCAGTAAACTGGGAGTGGGAGAAAAACTGTTTTTT. Its translation: CASSKLGVGEKLFF.

The table lists this clone with a few counts. This chain links TRBV21-1 with TRBJ1-2; no check of the table's D call, TRBD1, against the DNA was made. TRBV21-1 is tagged as a pseudogene. The length of the CDR3 is 17 residues. For the CDR3, the DNA is TGTGCCAGCAGCTATCGGGGACAGGAAGATAGACACTATGGCTACACCTTC. Its protein is CASSYRGQEDRHYGYTF.